These 8 T cell receptor beta chains came from one sample sequenced in a study of T cells in Graves' hyperthyroidism and ophthalmopathy. RNA transcripts yielded amplified TCR beta CDR3 regions. The HTBI primer set served for first-round RT-PCR of the TCR CDR3. TCRdb reprocessed the multiplex PCR reads via MiXCR and lists one record per CDR3 protein. The table shows roughly 840,000 distinct CDR3 sequences, with approximately 40% occurring only once. The sample taken for sequencing was blood. Receptor source: a man between 18 and 29 years old with Graves' hyperthyroidism.

V gene TRBV12-3 or TRBV12-4 combines with J gene TRBJ1-2; TRBD1 might be the D (5 bases). The CDR3 is 15 amino acids. V lost 1 base to trimming and J lost 7 bases, with 16 bases between them. The CDR3 sequence is CASSLGHGGEGGYTF. The CDR3 DNA sequence: TGTGCCAGCAGTTTAGGGCACGGGGGAGAGGGTGGCTACACCTTC.

In its sample, this clonotype was seen once. The rearrangement links TRBV20-1 to TRBJ1-6; TRBD1 is a possible D gene (6 bases). Germline V lookup: CDR1 DFQATT, CDR2 SNEGSKA (reference sequence). This CDR3 has 15 residues. Trimming stripped 4 bases from V and 10 bases from J, with 20 bases between. CDR3 sequence: CSANRAGVGGSPLHF. The CDR3 DNA sequence: TGCAGTGCTAACCGGGCAGGGGTAGGAGGATCACCCCTCCACTTT.

The J gene is TRBJ1-2, the V gene TRBV9; perhaps TRBD1 as D (5 bases). CDR1 SGDLS and CDR2 YYNGEE come from the germline V gene. The CDR3 spans 14 residues. The V gene lost 4 bases and the J gene lost 0 bases, with 10 bases spanning the gap. The CDR3 is CASSQGEANYGYTF. The CDR3 coding sequence is TGTGCCAGCAGCCAAGGGGAAGCTAACTATGGCTACACCTTC.

This clonotype was observed at least ten times. V gene TRBV29-1 combines with J gene TRBJ2-7, with a possible D match to TRBD1 (6 bases). This CDR3 contains 13 residues. Germline V CDR1 and CDR2: SQVTM, ANQGSEA. The V end lost 2 bases, the J end lost 5 bases, and 13 bases lay between the germline ends. CDR3 DNA: TGCAGCGTTGAATTCCCACAGGGAGACGAGCAGTACTTC. As protein: CSVEFPQGDEQYF.

The rearrangement joins TRBV19 to TRBJ2-3; D possibly uses TRBD1 or TRBD2 (5 bases each). The CDR3 spans 14 residues. Deletions cut 5 bases from V and 4 bases from J, with 13 bases between. Germline V CDR1 and CDR2: LNHDA, SQIVND (reference sequence). CDR3 nucleotide sequence: TGTGCCAGTAGTCCACTCGGGGCGGCAGATACGCAGTATTTT. Its protein product is CASSPLGAADTQYF.

The chain has TRBV25-1 and TRBJ1-6, with D perhaps matching TRBD1 (5 bases). Trimming removed 3 bases at V and 9 bases at J, with 12 bases between. The CDR3 totals 14 residues. Germline values: CDR1 MGHDK, CDR2 SYGVNS. The CDR3 DNA is TGTGCCAGCAGTGAGACGGACCAGGGTTCACCCCTCCACTTT. The encoded protein is CASSETDQGSPLHF.

This clonotype was picked up many times. The rearrangement links TRBV12-3 or TRBV12-4 to TRBJ1-1; D possibly corresponds to TRBD1 (6 bases). V gave up 7 bases and J gave up 6 bases, with 15 bases separating them. The CDR3 runs to 13 residues. The CDR3 reads CASTQGRLAEAFF. CDR3 bases: TGTGCCAGCACTCAGGGGAGATTGGCTGAAGCTTTCTTT.

This clonotype was found many times. The J gene is TRBJ1-6, the V gene TRBV5-8, with 10 bases matching TRBD1. CDR1 is SGHTS and CDR2 is YDEGEE in the germline V gene. V trimming: 3 bases; J trimming: 10 bases; junction bases outside the gene matches: 7. The CDR3 covers 15 residues. DNA of the CDR3: TGTGCCAGCAGCTCCACCGGGACAGGGGACTCACCCCTCCACTTT. Translated, it gives CASSSTGTGDSPLHF.